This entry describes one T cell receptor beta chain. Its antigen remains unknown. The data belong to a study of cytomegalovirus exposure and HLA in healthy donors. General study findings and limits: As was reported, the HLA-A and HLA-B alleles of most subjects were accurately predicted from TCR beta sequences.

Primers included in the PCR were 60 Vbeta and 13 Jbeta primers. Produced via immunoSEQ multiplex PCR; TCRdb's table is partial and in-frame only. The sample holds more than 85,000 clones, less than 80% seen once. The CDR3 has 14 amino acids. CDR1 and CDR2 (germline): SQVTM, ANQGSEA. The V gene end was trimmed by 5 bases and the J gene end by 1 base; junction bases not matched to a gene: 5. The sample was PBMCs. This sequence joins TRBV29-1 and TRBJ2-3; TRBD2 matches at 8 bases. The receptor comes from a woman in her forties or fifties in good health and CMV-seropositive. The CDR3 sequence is CSVPGTRGTDTQYF. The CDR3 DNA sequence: TGCAGCGTTCCCGGGACTAGGGGCACAGATACGCAGTATTTT.